This TCR beta chain was retrieved from a study of beta chain features in type 1 diabetes. Points from the study as a whole: The analysis here could not establish whether HLA type shapes TCRB rearrangement.

This CDR3 region has 13 residues. The germline V gene encodes CDR1 SGHDT and CDR2 YYEEEE. Trimming removed 4 bases at V and 6 bases at J, with 12 bases between. This clone was detected only a few times. What it recognizes is unknown. The authors reverse transcribed all of the isolated RNA, so sequencing captured expressed TCRB transcripts. Sequencing was performed with immunoSEQ multiplex PCR; in TCRdb, only in-frame clones are kept and a portion is missing. The repertoire has about 230,000 clones, roughly 9.6% of them found once; the top ten carry less than 0.035%. The sequence was obtained from a woman younger than 30 in good health. V is TRBV5-6 and J is TRBJ2-3, with D possibly TRBD2 on 5 matching bases. Sequenced: naive CD4+ T cells from blood. CDR3 coding DNA: TGTGCCAGCAGCCTGGCTAGCCGGGATACGCAGTATTTT. Translated, it gives CASSLASRDTQYF.